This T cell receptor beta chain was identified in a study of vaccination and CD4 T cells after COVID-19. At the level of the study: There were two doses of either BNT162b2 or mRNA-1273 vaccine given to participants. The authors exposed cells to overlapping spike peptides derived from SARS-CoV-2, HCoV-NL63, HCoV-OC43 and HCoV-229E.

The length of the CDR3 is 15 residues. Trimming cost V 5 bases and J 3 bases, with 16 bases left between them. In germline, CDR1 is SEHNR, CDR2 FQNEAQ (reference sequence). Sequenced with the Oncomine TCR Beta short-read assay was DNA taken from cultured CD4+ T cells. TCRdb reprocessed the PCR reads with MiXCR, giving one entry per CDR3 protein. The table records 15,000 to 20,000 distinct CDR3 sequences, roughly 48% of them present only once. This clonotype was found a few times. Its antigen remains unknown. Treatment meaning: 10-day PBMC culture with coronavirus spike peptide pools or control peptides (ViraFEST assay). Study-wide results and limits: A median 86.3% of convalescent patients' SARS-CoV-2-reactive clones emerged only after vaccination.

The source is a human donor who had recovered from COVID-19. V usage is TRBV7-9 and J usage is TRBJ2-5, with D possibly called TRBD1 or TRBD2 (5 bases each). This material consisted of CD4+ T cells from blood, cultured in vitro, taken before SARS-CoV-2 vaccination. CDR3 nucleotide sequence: TGTGCCAGCAGCCTCGGGACCTACCGAGAAGAGACCCAGTACTTC. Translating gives CASSLGTYREETQYF.